This entry concerns a single TCR beta chain. This sample was taken from a study of T cell responses to AZD1222 COVID-19 vaccine. The germline V gene has CDR1 LNHDA and CDR2 SQIVND (reference sequence). With V trimmed by 1 base and J by 7 bases, 4 bases remained unmatched. The CDR3 is 15 amino acids. Produced via immunoSEQ multiplex PCR; TCRdb's table is partial and in-frame only. This sample has some 90,000 clones, with 80% to 90% found just once. The material was peripheral blood, obtained on day 0 of AZD1222 vaccination. The chain has TRBV19 and TRBJ1-5; TRBD1 agrees at 10 bases. The TCR comes from an adult in good health. DNA of the CDR3: TGTGCCAGTAGTATAGGGACAGGGGGTGTCCAGCCCCAGCATTTT. Protein product: CASSIGTGGVQPQHF.